The rows below give T cell receptor beta chains drawn from one sample of a study of blood T cell repertoires in COVID-19. The method was immunoSEQ multiplex PCR; TCRdb's version includes in-frame clones alone and lacks a portion of them. The sample lists fewer than 350,000 clones, 89% occurring once. Material for sequencing was PBMCs or T cells enriched from blood (not recorded which). These receptors all stem from a man between 60 and 70 years old who had recovered from COVID-19. CDR3s include the opening cysteine and the closing phenylalanine or tryptophan. For some rows the clone size is stated as once, few or many, or as a class when expanded; others skip it.

V gene: TRBV5-1; CDR3 length: 13; clone size: .; CDR3 protein: CASSLWGANEQFF
V gene: TRBV18; CDR3 length: 18; clone size: .; CDR3 protein: CASSPPLGTSGIYNEQFF
V gene: TRBV7-2; CDR3 length: 13; clone size: .; CDR3 protein: CASSDRTYNEQFF
V gene: TRBV9; CDR3 length: 12; clone size: .; CDR3 protein: CASPTFLKTQYF
V gene: TRBV14; CDR3 length: 16; clone size: .; CDR3 protein: CASSQGSSEGSYEQYF
V gene: TRBV27; CDR3 length: 17; clone size: .; CDR3 protein: CASSSFAAGPLGDTQYF
V gene: TRBV24-1; CDR3 length: 16; clone size: few; CDR3 protein: CATSDHRVQGTYEQYF
V gene: TRBV19; CDR3 length: 16; clone size: .; CDR3 protein: CASSIVGTSGQETQYF
V gene: TRBV3-1/TRBV3-2; CDR3 length: 12; clone size: .; CDR3 protein: CASSQLLDTQYF
V gene: TRBV28; CDR3 length: 15; clone size: .; CDR3 protein: CASSSLRESIYEQYF
V gene: TRBV3-1/TRBV3-2; CDR3 length: 16; clone size: few; CDR3 protein: CASSGTGKSSGNTIYF
V gene: TRBV12-3/TRBV12-4; CDR3 length: 13; clone size: .; CDR3 protein: CASSTGQGGEQYF
V gene: TRBV11-2; CDR3 length: 12; clone size: .; CDR3 protein: CASSLLGVGAFF
V gene: TRBV5-1; CDR3 length: 16; clone size: .; CDR3 protein: CASSQSAGTSFHEQYF
V gene: TRBV6-1; CDR3 length: 14; clone size: once; CDR3 protein: CASSEVTLRPEAFF
V gene: TRBV7-3; CDR3 length: 13; clone size: .; CDR3 protein: CASSISVNTEAFF
V gene: TRBV5-5; CDR3 length: 13; clone size: .; CDR3 protein: CASSLEVLEKLFF
V gene: TRBV7-2; CDR3 length: 15; clone size: .; CDR3 protein: CASSLILAGVDEQFF
V gene: TRBV6-1; CDR3 length: 14; clone size: .; CDR3 protein: CASSEPSGSYEQYF
V gene: TRBV25-1; CDR3 length: 17; clone size: .; CDR3 protein: CASSEGGQGYNTGELFF
V gene: TRBV5-4; CDR3 length: 15; clone size: once; CDR3 protein: CASSFAGIRTDTQYF
V gene: TRBV24-1; CDR3 length: 11; clone size: .; CDR3 protein: CATSDRETQYF